The T cell receptor (beta chain) described here comes from a study of T cells in Graves' hyperthyroidism and ophthalmopathy. RNA transcripts were the template for amplifying TCR beta CDR3 regions. The TCR CDR3 was amplified in a first-round RT-PCR using the HTBI primer set. TCRdb independently ran MiXCR on the multiplex PCR reads; one entry per CDR3 protein. This sample has 300,000 to 400,000 distinct CDR3 sequences, with about 13% found just once. This clonotype came up many times. In making diagnoses, clinical symptoms, serum thyroxine and TRAb, thyroid ultrasound and orbital computed tomography were all used. Cells are PBMCs isolated from 10 ml of fresh blood. The J segment lost 2 bases and the V segment lost 4 bases, leaving 2 bases of the junction unmatched. The germline V gene encodes CDR1 MDHEN and CDR2 SYDVKM. The CDR3 length is 13 residues.

This chain connects TRBV28 to TRBJ2-7; 7 nucleotides line up with TRBD1. The sample was blood. The TCR originated in a woman under 30 with Graves' hyperthyroidism. The CDR3 DNA follows: TGTGCCAGCAGTTGGGACAGCCCCTACGAGCAGTACTTC. Amino acid sequence: CASSWDSPYEQYF.